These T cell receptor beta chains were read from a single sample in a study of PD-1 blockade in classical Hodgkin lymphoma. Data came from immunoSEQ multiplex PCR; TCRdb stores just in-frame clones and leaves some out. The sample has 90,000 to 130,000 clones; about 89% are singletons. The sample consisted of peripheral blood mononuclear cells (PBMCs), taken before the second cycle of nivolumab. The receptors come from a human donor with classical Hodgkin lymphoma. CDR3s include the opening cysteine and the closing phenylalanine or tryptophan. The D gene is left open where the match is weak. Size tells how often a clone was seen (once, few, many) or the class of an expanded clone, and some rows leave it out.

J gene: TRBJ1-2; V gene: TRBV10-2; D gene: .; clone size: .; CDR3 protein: CASSESVVGYGYTF; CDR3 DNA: TGCGCCAGCAGTGAGTCTGTGGTTGGCTATGGCTACACCTTC
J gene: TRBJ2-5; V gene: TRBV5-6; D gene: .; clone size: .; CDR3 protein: CASSLFVTAPDLETQYF; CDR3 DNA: TGTGCCAGCAGCTTGTTTGTGACAGCCCCGGACTTGGAGACCCAGTACTTC
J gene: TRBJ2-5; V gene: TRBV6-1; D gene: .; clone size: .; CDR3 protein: CASSVTGSETQYF; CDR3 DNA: TGTGCCAGCAGTGTAACAGGGAGCGAGACCCAGTACTTC
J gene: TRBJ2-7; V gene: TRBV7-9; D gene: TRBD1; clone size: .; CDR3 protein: CASSPSTGTYEQYF; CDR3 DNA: TGTGCCAGCAGCCCATCGACAGGGACCTACGAGCAGTACTTC
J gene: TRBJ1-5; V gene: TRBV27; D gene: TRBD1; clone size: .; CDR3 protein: CASSLRQGSQPQHF; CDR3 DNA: TGTGCCAGCAGTTTAAGACAGGGGAGTCAGCCCCAGCATTTT
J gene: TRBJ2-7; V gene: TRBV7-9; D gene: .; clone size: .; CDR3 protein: CASSLGGSGKEGWKQYF; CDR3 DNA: TGTGCCAGCAGCTTGGGTGGGTCGGGGAAGGAGGGGTGGAAGCAGTACTTC
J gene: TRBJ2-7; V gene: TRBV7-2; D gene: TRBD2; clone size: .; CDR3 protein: CASSLMLAGGHSYEQYF; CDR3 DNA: TGTGCCAGCAGCTTAATGCTAGCGGGAGGCCATTCCTACGAGCAGTACTTC
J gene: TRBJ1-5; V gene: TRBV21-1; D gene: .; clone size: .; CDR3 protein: CASSKASRYSNQPQHF; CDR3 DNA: TGTGCCAGCAGCAAAGCGAGCAGATATAGCAATCAGCCCCAGCATTTT
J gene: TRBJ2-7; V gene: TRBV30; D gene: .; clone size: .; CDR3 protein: CAWIRGRAVGEQYF; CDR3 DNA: TGTGCCTGGATCCGGGGCAGGGCTGTTGGGGAGCAGTACTTC
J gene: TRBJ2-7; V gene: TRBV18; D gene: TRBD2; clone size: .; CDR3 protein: CASSPGTSGPSATYEQYF; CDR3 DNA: TGTGCCAGCTCACCAGGGACTAGCGGGCCCTCCGCGACCTACGAGCAGTACTTC
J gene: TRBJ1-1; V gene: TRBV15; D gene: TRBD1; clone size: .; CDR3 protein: CATSRPQGGEFTEAFF; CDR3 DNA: TGTGCCACCAGCAGACCCCAGGGGGGGGAGTTCACTGAAGCTTTCTTT
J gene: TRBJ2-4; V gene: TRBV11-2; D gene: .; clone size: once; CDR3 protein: CASSLAPPLVLAKNIQYF; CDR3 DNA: TGTGCCAGCAGCTTAGCCCCTCCGTTGGTGCTAGCCAAAAACATTCAGTACTTC
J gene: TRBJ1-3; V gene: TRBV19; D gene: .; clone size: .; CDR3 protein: CASTHGRGNTIYF; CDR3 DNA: TGTGCCAGTACTCATGGAAGGGGAAACACCATATATTTT
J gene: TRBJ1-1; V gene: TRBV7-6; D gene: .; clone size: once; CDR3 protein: CASSLEANTEAFF; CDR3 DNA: TGTGCCAGCAGCTTAGAGGCGAACACTGAAGCTTTCTTT
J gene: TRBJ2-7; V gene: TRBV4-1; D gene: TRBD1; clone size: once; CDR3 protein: CASSQTGTAIYEQYF; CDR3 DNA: TGCGCCAGCAGCCAAACCGGGACAGCAATTTACGAGCAGTACTTC
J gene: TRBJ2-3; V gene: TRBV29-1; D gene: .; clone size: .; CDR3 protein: CSAEWTNTDTQYF; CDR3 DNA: TGCAGCGCTGAATGGACTAACACAGATACGCAGTATTTT
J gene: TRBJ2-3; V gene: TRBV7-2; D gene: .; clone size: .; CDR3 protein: CASNPWGASSSTDTQYF; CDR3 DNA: TGTGCCAGCAATCCCTGGGGGGCTAGCTCTAGCACAGATACGCAGTATTTT
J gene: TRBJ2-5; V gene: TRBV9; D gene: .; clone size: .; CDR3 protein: CASSVGSGSSQETQYF; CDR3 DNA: TGTGCCAGCAGCGTAGGTTCCGGGAGCTCACAAGAGACCCAGTACTTC
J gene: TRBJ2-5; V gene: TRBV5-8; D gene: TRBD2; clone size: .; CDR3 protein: CASSRGTSGETQYF; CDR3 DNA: TGTGCCAGCAGCCGTGGGACTAGCGGGGAGACCCAGTACTTC
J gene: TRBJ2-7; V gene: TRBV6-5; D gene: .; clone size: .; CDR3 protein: CASSEGLTSYEQYF; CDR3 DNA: TGTGCCAGCTCCGAAGGGCTGACGTCCTACGAGCAGTACTTC
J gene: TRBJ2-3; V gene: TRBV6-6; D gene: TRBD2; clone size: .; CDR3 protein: CASSPLAENTDTQYF; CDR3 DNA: TGTGCCAGCAGTCCCCTAGCGGAGAACACAGATACGCAGTATTTT
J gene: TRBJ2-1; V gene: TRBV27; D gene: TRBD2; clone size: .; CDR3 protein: CASSLSALAGVRSEQFF; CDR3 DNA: TGTGCCAGCAGTTTATCAGCGCTAGCGGGAGTTAGAAGTGAGCAGTTCTTC
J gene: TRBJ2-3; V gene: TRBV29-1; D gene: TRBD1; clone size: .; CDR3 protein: CSVEEGQVDTQYF; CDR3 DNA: TGCAGCGTTGAAGAAGGACAGGTAGATACGCAGTATTTT
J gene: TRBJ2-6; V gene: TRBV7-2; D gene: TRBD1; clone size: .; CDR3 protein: CASSRSTGFGANVLTF; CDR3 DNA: TGTGCCAGCAGCCGGTCGACAGGGTTCGGGGCCAACGTCCTGACTTTC
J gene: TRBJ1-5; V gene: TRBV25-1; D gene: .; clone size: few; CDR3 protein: CASSEVGGNQPQHF; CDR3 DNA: TGTGCCAGCAGTGAAGTGGGAGGGAATCAGCCCCAGCATTTT
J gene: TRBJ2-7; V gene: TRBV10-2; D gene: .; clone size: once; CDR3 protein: CASSENTWARTEYEQYF; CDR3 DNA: TGCGCCAGCAGTGAGAATACTTGGGCCAGAACCGAATACGAGCAGTACTTC
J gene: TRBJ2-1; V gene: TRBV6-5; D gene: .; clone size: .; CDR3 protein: CASSYRSSYNEQFF; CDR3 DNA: TGTGCCAGCAGTTACAGGAGCTCCTACAATGAGCAGTTCTTC
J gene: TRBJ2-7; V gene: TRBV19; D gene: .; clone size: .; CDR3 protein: CASSTERKQYF; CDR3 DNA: TGTGCCAGTAGCACCGAACGAAAGCAGTACTTC
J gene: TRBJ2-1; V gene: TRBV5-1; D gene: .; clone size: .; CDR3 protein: CASSLRQGNDEQFF; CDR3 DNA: TGCGCCAGCAGCTTGCGGCAGGGGAACGATGAGCAGTTCTTC
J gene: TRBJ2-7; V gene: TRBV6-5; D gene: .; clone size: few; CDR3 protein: CASTWERNEQYF; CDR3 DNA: TGTGCCAGCACGTGGGAGCGGAACGAGCAGTACTTC
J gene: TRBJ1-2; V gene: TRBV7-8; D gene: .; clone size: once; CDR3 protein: CASSPGGPSGDTF; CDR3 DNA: TGTGCCAGCAGCCCCGGGGGACCTTCAGGGGACACCTTC
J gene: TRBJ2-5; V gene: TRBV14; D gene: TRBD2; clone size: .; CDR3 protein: CASSQGLRETQYF; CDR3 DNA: TGTGCCAGCAGCCAGGGACTAAGGGAGACCCAGTACTTC
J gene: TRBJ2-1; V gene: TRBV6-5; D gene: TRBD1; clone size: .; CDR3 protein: CASSYRQGTYNEQFF; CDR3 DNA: TGTGCCAGCAGTTACCGACAGGGAACGTACAATGAGCAGTTCTTC
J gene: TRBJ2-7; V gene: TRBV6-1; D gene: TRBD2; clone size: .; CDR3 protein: CASVRGGPYEQYF; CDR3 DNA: TGTGCCAGCGTCCGGGGGGGGCCCTACGAGCAGTACTTC
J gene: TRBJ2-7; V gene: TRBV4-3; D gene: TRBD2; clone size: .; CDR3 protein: CASSQGTSVHYEQYF; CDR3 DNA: TGCGCCAGCAGCCAAGGCACTAGCGTACACTACGAGCAGTACTTC
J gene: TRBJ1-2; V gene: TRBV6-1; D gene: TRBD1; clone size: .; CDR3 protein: CASSPQGVINYGYTF; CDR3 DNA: TGTGCCAGCAGCCCACAGGGGGTGATTAACTATGGCTACACCTTC
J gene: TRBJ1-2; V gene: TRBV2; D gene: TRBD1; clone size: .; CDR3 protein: CASSTGVGYTF; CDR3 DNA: TGTGCCAGCAGTACAGGGGTAGGCTACACCTTC
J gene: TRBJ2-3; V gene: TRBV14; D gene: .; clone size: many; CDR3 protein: CASSQVRQGLYF; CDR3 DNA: TGTGCCAGCAGCCAAGTAAGGCAGGGATTATATTTT
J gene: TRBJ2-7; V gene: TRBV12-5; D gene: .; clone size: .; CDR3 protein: CASGLVGFEQYF; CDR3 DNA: TGTGCTAGTGGTTTGGTAGGATTCGAGCAGTACTTC
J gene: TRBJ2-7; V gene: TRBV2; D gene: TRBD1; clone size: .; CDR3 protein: CASGDRGPYEQYF; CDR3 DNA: TGTGCCTCAGGGGACAGGGGGCCCTACGAGCAGTACTTC
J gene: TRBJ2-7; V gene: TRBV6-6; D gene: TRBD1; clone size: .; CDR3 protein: CASSYLGQGIGEQYF; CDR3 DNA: TGTGCCAGCAGTTACCTGGGACAGGGCATCGGTGAGCAGTACTTC
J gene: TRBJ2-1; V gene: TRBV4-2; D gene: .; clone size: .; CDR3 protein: CASSPVLRDHEQFF; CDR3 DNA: TGTGCCAGCAGCCCCGTCCTCCGGGATCATGAGCAGTTCTTC
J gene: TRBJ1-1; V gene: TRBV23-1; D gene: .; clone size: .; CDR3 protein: CATLGRLMNTEAFF; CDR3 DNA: TGCGCCACCCTTGGGAGGCTGATGAACACTGAAGCTTTCTTT
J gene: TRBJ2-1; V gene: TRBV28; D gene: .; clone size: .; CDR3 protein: CASTPPGLYNEQFF; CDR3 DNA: TGTGCCAGCACCCCTCCGGGACTCTACAATGAGCAGTTCTTC
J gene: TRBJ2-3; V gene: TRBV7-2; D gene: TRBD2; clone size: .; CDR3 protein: CASSLAGSGRWTDTQYF; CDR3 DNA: TGTGCCAGCAGCTTAGCGGGTAGCGGGAGGTGGACAGATACGCAGTATTTT
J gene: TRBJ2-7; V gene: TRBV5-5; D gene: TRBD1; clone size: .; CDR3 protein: CASSLGYTGAYEQYF; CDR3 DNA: TGTGCCAGCAGCTTGGGGTACACAGGGGCCTACGAGCAGTACTTC